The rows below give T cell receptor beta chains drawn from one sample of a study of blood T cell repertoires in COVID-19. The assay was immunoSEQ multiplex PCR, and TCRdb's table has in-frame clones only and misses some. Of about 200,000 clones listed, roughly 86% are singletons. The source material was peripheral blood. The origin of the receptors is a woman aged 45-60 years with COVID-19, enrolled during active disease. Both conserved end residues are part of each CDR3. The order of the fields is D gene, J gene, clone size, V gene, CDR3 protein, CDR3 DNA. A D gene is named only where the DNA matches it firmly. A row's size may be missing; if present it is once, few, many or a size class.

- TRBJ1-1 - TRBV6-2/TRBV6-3 CASSYLQQNTEAFF TGTGCCAGCAGTTATTTACAACAGAACACTGAAGCTTTCTTT
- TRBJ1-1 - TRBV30 CAWTSGTWNTEAFF TGTGCCTGGACTTCCGGGACATGGAACACTGAAGCTTTCTTT
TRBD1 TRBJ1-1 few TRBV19 CASRMGQGIQGADTEAFF TGTGCCAGTAGAATGGGACAGGGAATTCAGGGTGCGGACACTGAAGCTTTCTTT
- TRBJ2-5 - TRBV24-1 CATSMEGARETQYF TGTGCCACCAGTATGGAGGGGGCCCGGGAGACCCAGTACTTC
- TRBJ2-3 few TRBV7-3 CASRELSTDTQYF TGTGCCAGCAGGGAGCTTAGCACAGATACGCAGTATTTT
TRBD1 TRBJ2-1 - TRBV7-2 CASSSRQGAYNEQFF TGTGCCAGCAGCTCTAGACAGGGGGCCTACAATGAGCAGTTCTTC
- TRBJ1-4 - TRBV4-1 CASSPLNLIATNEKLFF TGCGCCAGCAGCCCCCTTAACCTTATAGCAACTAATGAAAAACTGTTTTTT
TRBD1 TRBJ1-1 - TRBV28 CASSRRTGGKGTEAFF TGTGCCAGCAGTCGGAGGACAGGGGGTAAAGGAACTGAAGCTTTCTTT
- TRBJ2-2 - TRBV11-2 CASSQRTGGTGELFF TGTGCCAGCAGCCAACGGACCGGGGGCACCGGGGAGCTGTTTTTT
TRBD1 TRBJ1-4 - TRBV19 CASSHPRGPSEKLFF TGTGCCAGTAGTCACCCCAGGGGGCCAAGTGAAAAACTGTTTTTT
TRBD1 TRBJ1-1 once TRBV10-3 CAISEEQGAEAFF TGTGCCATCAGTGAGGAACAGGGGGCGGAGGCTTTCTTT
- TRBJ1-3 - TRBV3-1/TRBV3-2 CASAGMHTIYF TGTGCCAGCGCAGGGATGCACACCATATATTTT
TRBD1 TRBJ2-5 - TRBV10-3 CAIRGFTGGRETQYF TGTGCCATCAGAGGATTCACAGGGGGACGAGAGACCCAGTACTTC
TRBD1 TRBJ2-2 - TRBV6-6 CASSGDSPTGELFF TGTGCCAGCAGCGGGGACAGTCCCACCGGGGAGCTGTTTTTT
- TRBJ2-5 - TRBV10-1 CASSDGQPEETQYF TGCGCCAGCAGTGATGGGCAGCCAGAAGAGACCCAGTACTTC
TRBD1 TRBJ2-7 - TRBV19 CASSMGTGSYEQYF TGTGCCAGTAGTATGGGGACAGGGAGCTACGAGCAGTACTTC
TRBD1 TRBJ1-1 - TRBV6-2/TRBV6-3 CASSKDRGLAEAFF TGTGCCAGCAGTAAGGACAGGGGTCTGGCTGAAGCTTTCTTT
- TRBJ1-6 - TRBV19 CASSMKSGAASHNSPLHF TGTGCCAGTAGTATGAAGAGTGGAGCGGCCTCCCATAATTCACCCCTCCACTTT
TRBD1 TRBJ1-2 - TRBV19 CASSMGTGGHYGYTF TGTGCCAGTAGTATGGGGACAGGGGGCCACTATGGCTACACCTTC
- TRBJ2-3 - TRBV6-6 CASSSVRDTQYF TGTGCCAGCAGTTCCGTGCGAGATACGCAGTATTTT
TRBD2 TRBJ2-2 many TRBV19 CATQLAGGPTGELFF TGTGCCACGCAACTAGCGGGGGGGCCGACCGGGGAGCTGTTTTTT
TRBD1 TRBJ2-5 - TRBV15 CATSTNDRGRGETQYF TGTGCCACCAGCACGAATGACAGGGGAAGGGGAGAGACCCAGTACTTC
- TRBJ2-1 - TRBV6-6 CASSYFPLTNEQFF TGTGCCAGCAGTTACTTCCCGCTCACTAATGAGCAGTTCTTC
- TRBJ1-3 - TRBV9 CASSVGGGQNSGNTIYF TGTGCCAGCAGCGTAGGAGGCGGACAGAACTCTGGAAACACCATATATTTT
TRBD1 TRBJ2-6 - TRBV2 CASRSDRLGANVLTF TGTGCCAGTAGGTCGGACAGGCTTGGGGCCAACGTCCTGACTTTC
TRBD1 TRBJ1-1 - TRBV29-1 CSVGQGGTEAFF TGCAGCGTAGGACAGGGAGGGACTGAAGCTTTCTTT
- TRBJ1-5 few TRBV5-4 CASSLGGNNQPQHF TGTGCCAGCAGCTTAGGAGGGAATAATCAGCCCCAGCATTTT
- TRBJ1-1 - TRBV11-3 CASSTNRARNTEAFF TGTGCCAGCAGCACCAACAGGGCCCGAAACACTGAAGCTTTCTTT
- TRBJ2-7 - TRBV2 CASRGVYEQYF TGTGCCAGCAGGGGAGTCTACGAGCAGTACTTC
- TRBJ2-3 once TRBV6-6 CASITTRLTFPDTQYF TGTGCCAGCATTACGACTAGGTTGACGTTTCCGGATACGCAGTATTTT
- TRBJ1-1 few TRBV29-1 CSDTHGGTEAFF TGCAGCGACACTCATGGGGGGACTGAAGCTTTCTTT
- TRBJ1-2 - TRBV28 CASSLYANYGYTF TGTGCCAGCAGTTTATATGCGAACTATGGCTACACCTTC
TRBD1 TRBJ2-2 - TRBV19 CASSTGQGTGELFF TGTGCCAGTAGTACAGGACAGGGCACCGGGGAGCTGTTTTTT
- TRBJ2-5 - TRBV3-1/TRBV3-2 CASSPRGLGQETQYF TGTGCCAGCAGCCCCCGAGGCCTAGGCCAAGAGACCCAGTACTTC
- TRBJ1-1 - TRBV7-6 CASSLGASTANTEAFF TGTGCCAGCAGCTTAGGGGCCTCGACAGCGAACACTGAAGCTTTCTTT
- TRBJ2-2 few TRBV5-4 CASSPGIGAGGELFF TGTGCCAGCAGCCCTGGAATAGGGGCCGGCGGGGAGCTGTTTTTT
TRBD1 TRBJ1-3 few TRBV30 CGGQFSGNTIYF TGTGGGGGACAGTTCTCTGGAAACACCATATATTTT
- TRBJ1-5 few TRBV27 CASSLDGIRNQPQHF TGTGCCAGCAGTCTCGACGGGATCCGCAATCAGCCCCAGCATTTT
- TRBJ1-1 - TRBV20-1 CSAVRTEAFF TGCAGTGCCGTGCGGACTGAAGCTTTCTTT
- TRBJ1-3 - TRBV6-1 CASSEAWATGNTIYF TGTGCCAGCAGTGAAGCGTGGGCAACTGGAAACACCATATATTTT
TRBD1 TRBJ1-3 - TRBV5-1 CASSLATGAGNTIYF TGCGCCAGCAGCTTGGCCACAGGGGCCGGAAACACCATATATTTT
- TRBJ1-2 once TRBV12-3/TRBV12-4 CASSSTGDGYTF TGTGCCAGCAGTTCGACGGGAGATGGCTACACCTTC
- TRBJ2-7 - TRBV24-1 CATSPGILSYEQYF TGTGCCACCAGCCCGGGTATCCTCTCCTACGAGCAGTACTTC
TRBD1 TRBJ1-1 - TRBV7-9 CASSSFPGQGAGGAFF TGTGCCAGCAGCTCCTTCCCGGGACAGGGGGCCGGGGGAGCTTTCTTT
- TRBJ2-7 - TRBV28 CASSSDSYEQYF TGTGCCAGTAGCAGTGACTCCTACGAGCAGTACTTC
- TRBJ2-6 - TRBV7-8 CASSFQGPGANVLTF TGTGCCAGCAGCTTCCAGGGGCCTGGGGCCAACGTCCTGACTTTC
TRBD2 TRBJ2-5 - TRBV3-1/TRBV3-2 CASSSLNRGGLRETQYF TGTGCCAGCAGCTCCCTCAACCGGGGGGGGCTCCGGGAGACCCAGTACTTC
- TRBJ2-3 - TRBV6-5 CASSRDTKNTDTQYF TGTGCCAGCAGCCGGGACACGAAGAACACAGATACGCAGTATTTT
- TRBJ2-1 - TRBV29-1 CSVEVTGGLHNEQFF TGCAGCGTTGAAGTGACCGGGGGGCTGCACAATGAGCAGTTCTTC
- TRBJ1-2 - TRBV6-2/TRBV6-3 CASSYSGRANYGYTF TGTGCCAGCAGTTACTCGGGCAGAGCTAACTATGGCTACACCTTC
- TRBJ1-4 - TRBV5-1 CASSPLQGDGTNEKLFF TGCGCCAGCAGTCCCCTACAGGGAGACGGAACTAATGAAAAACTGTTTTTT
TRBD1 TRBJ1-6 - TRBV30 CAWSVNRGNSPLHF TGTGCCTGGAGTGTGAACAGGGGCAATTCACCCCTCCACTTT
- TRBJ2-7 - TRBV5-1 CASKKGGRPTGPSYEQYF TGCGCCAGCAAAAAGGGAGGACGACCGACAGGGCCTTCCTACGAGCAGTACTTC
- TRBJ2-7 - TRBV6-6 CASSYRNTGMPYEQYF TGTGCCAGCAGTTACCGAAATACAGGAATGCCCTACGAGCAGTACTTC
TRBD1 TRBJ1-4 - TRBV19 CASTGTAKEKLFF TGTGCCAGTACTGGGACAGCCAAAGAAAAACTGTTTTTT
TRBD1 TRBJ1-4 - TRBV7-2 CASSSRQGSTNEKLFF TGTGCCAGCAGCTCCCGACAGGGCTCGACTAATGAAAAACTGTTTTTT
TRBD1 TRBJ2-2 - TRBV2 CASTTGDGTGELFF TGTGCCAGCACGACAGGGGACGGAACCGGGGAGCTGTTTTTT
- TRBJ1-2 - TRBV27 CASSPQGKGGYTF TGTGCCAGCAGTCCCCAGGGGAAGGGGGGCTACACCTTC
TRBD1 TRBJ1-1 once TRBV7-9 CASSTTGGRNTEAFF TGTGCCAGCAGCACAACAGGGGGCCGGAACACTGAAGCTTTCTTT